This TCR delta chain was observed in a study of gamma-delta T cells after stem cell transplantation. With V trimmed by 3 bases and J by 3 bases, 13 bases remained unmatched. CDR3 length: 18 residues. Germline-derived CDR1 and CDR2 are GEAIGNYY and EKD. TCRdb processed the RT-PCR reads again with the CATT caller. The table includes 1,500 to 2,000 delta-chain clones, around 50% detected once. Sequencing was performed on gamma-delta T cells. The chain uses TRDV2 and TRDJ1; 12 nucleotides match TRDD3. This receptor was identified in a human donor. It is not recorded whose cells these are; they may come from a transplant donor. The CDR3 DNA follows: TGTGCCTGTGACCCCCTGGGGGCTGGGGGATACGAAGCCGATAAACTCATCTTT. Translation: CACDPLGAGGYEADKLIF.